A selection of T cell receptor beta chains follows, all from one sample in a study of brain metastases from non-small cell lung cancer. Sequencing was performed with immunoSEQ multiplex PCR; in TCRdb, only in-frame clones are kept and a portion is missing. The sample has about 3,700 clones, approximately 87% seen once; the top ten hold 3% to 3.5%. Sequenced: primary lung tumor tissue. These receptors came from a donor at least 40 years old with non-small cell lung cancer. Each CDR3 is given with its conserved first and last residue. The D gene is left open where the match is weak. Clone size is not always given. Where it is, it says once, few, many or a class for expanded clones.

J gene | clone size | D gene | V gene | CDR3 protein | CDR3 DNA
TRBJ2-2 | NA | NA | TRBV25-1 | CASSAPGDTGELFF | TGTGCCAGCAGTGCTCCGGGGGACACCGGGGAGCTGTTTTTT
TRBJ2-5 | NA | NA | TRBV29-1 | CSGKGEGTQYF | TGCAGCGGTAAAGGGGAAGGGACCCAGTACTTC
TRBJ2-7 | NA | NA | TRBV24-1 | CATAGDSYEQYF | TGTGCCACCGCAGGGGATTCCTACGAGCAGTACTTC
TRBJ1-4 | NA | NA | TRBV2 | CASSVPPAEKLFF | TGTGCCAGCAGTGTCCCCCCGGCAGAAAAACTGTTTTTT
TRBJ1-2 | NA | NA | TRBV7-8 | CASSEGRGAGYTF | TGTGCCAGCAGCGAGGGGCGGGGGGCTGGCTACACCTTC
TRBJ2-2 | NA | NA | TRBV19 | CASSPQGSWTGELFF | TGTGCCAGTAGTCCCCAGGGGTCTTGGACCGGGGAGCTGTTTTTT
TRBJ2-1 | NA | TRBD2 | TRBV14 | CASSQAAGAGNEQFF | TGTGCCAGCAGCCAAGCAGCGGGGGCTGGCAATGAGCAGTTCTTC
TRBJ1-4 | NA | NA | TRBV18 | CASSPEGWNEKLFF | TGTGCCAGCTCTCCGGAGGGGTGGAATGAAAAACTGTTTTTT
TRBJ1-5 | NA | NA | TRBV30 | CAWSAEQYNQPQHF | TGTGCCTGGAGTGCCGAACAGTACAATCAGCCCCAGCATTTT
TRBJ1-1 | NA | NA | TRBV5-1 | CASSLVSENTEAFF | TGCGCCAGCAGCTTGGTTTCCGAGAACACTGAAGCTTTCTTT
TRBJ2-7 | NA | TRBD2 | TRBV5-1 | CASSLTSGGANNEQYF | TGCGCCAGCAGCTTAACTAGCGGGGGGGCCAACAACGAGCAGTACTTC
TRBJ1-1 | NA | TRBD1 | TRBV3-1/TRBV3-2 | CASSRQGTTPSEAFF | TGTGCCAGCAGTCGACAGGGGACGACCCCGTCTGAAGCTTTCTTT
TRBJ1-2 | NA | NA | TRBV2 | CASRPQDFNYGYTF | TGTGCCAGCAGACCTCAGGACTTTAACTATGGCTACACCTTC
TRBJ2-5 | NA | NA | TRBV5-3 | CARSLTGGLKFKETQYF | TGTGCCAGAAGCTTAACTGGGGGGCTGAAGTTTAAAGAGACCCAGTACTTC
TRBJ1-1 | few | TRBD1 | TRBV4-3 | CASSQFGQGGTEAFF | TGCGCCAGCAGCCAGTTCGGACAGGGTGGCACTGAAGCTTTCTTT
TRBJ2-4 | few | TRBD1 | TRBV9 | CASSDNTGGNIQYF | TGTGCCAGCAGCGATAATACAGGGGGGAACATTCAGTACTTC
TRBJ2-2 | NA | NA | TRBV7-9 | CANSSSTGELFF | TGTGCCAACAGCTCCAGTACCGGGGAGCTGTTTTTT
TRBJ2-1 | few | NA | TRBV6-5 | CASSYGGQINEQFF | TGTGCCAGCAGTTACGGAGGGCAAATCAATGAGCAGTTCTTC
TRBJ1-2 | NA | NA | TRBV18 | CASSPQGKSGYTF | TGTGCCAGCTCACCACAGGGGAAAAGTGGCTACACCTTC
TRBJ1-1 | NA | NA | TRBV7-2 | CASSSPLRGTFF | TGTGCCAGCAGCTCACCCCTCCGGGGAACTTTCTTT
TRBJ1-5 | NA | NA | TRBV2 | CASSDPRGDVWPQHF | TGTGCCAGCAGTGATCCGAGAGGAGACGTGTGGCCCCAGCATTTT
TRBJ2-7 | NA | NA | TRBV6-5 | CASSYDASRWEQYF | TGTGCCAGCAGTTACGACGCCAGCCGTTGGGAGCAGTACTTC
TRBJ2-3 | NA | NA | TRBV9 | CASSRQRMTDTQYF | TGTGCCAGCAGCCGTCAAAGGATGACAGATACGCAGTATTTT
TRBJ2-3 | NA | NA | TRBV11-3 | CVSSPTNSDTQYF | TGTGTCAGCAGCCCGACTAACTCAGATACGCAGTATTTT
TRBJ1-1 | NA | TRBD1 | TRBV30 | CAWGDRSLGTEAFF | TGTGCCTGGGGGGACAGATCCCTCGGGACTGAAGCTTTCTTT
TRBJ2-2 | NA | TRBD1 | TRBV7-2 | CASSRDRRPTGELFF | TGTGCCAGCAGCCGGGACAGGAGACCAACCGGGGAGCTGTTTTTT
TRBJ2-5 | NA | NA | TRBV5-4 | CASNLAETQYF | TGTGCCAGCAACTTGGCAGAGACCCAGTACTTC
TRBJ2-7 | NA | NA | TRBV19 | CASSIGGLSYEQYF | TGTGCCAGTAGTATAGGGGGACTGTCCTACGAGCAGTACTTC
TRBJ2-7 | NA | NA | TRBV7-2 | CASSLYTYTFTYEQYF | TGTGCCAGCAGCTTATACACCTATACCTTCACCTACGAGCAGTACTTC
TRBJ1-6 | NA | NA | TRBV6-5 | CATGRAGVNSPLHF | TGTGCCACCGGGAGGGCAGGGGTTAATTCACCCCTCCACTTT
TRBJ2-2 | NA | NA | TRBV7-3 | CASSPGQYTGELFF | TGTGCCAGCAGCCCTGGACAGTACACCGGAGAGCTGTTTTTT
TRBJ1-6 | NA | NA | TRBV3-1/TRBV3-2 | CASSLKFPIHNSPLHF | TGTGCCAGCAGCTTAAAATTTCCCATTCATAATTCACCCCTCCACTTT
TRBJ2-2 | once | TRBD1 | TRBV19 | CASSIEGTGGTGELFF | TGTGCCAGTAGTATAGAGGGGACAGGGGGCACCGGGGAGCTGTTTTTT
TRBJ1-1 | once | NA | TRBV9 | CASSPQVGTTEAFF | TGTGCCAGCAGCCCCCAAGTGGGGACCACTGAAGCTTTCTTT
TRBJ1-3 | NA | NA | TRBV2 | CATTLSRGAGNTIYF | TGTGCCACGACCCTATCCCGAGGGGCTGGAAACACCATATATTTT
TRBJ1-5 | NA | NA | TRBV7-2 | CASSLKGQITLSNQPQHF | TGTGCCAGCAGCTTAAAAGGACAGATAACTCTTAGCAATCAGCCCCAGCATTTT
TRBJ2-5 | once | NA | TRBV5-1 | CASRPADRQETQYF | TGCGCCAGCAGGCCTGCGGATCGTCAAGAGACCCAGTACTTC
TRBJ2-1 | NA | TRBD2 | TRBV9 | CASSVAPSGGLYNEQFF | TGTGCCAGCAGCGTAGCCCCTAGCGGGGGGCTCTACAATGAGCAGTTCTTC
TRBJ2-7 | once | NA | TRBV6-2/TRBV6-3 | CASSYPFNSYEQYF | TGTGCCAGCAGTTACCCTTTCAACTCCTACGAGCAGTACTTC
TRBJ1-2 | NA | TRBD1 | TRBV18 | CASSLRQGLGYTF | TGTGCCAGCTCACTTCGACAGGGCCTCGGCTACACCTTC
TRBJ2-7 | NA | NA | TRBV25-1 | CASSESGDPLGEQYF | TGTGCCAGCAGTGAATCTGGGGATCCTCTAGGCGAGCAGTACTTC
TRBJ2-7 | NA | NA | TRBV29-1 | CSAASAGTFEQYF | TGCAGCGCCGCGTCGGCAGGGACGTTCGAGCAGTACTTC
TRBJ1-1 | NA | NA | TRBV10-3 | CAITGNLGNTEAFF | TGTGCCATCACAGGGAATCTGGGGAACACTGAAGCTTTCTTT
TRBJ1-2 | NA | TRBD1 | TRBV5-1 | CVSSSDRVGDHGYTF | TGCGTCAGCAGCTCTGACAGGGTCGGGGATCATGGCTACACCTTC
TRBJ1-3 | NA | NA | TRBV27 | CASSKRTGSSGNTIYF | TGTGCCAGCAGCAAAAGGACGGGAAGCTCTGGAAACACCATATATTTT